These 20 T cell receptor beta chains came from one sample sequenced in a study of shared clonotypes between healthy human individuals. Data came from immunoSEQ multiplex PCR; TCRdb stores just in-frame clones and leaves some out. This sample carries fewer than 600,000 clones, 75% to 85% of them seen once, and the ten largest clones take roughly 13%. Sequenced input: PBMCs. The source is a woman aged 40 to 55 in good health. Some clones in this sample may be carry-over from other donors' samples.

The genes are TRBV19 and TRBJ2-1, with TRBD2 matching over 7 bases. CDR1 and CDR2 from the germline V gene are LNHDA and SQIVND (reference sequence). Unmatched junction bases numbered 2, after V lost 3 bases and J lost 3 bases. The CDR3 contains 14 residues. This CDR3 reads CASSILADYNEQFF. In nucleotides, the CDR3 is TGTGCCAGTAGTATCCTAGCGGACTACAATGAGCAGTTCTTC.

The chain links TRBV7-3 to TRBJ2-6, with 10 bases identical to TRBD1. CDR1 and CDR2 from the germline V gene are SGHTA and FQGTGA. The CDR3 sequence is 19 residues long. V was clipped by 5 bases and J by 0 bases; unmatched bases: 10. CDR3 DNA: TGTGCCAGCAGCACACCCGGGACAGGGGACTCCTCTGGGGCCAACGTCCTGACTTTC. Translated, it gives CASSTPGTGDSSGANVLTF.

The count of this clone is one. The CDR3 DNA reads TGTGCCAGCAGGGGACCAGGGAACACCGGGGAGCTGTTTTTT. Residues: CASRGPGNTGELFF. V gene TRBV7-3 combines with J gene TRBJ2-2; D assignment may be TRBD1 or TRBD2 (5 bases each). Germline CDR1 SGHTA, CDR2 FQGTGA. The CDR3 loop spans 14 amino acids. V shed 6 bases and J shed 1 base, with 9 bases lying between them. The variable domain in full, completed from reference TRBV7-3 and TRBJ2-2, reads GAGVSQTPSNKVTEKGKYVELRCDPISGHTALYWYRQSLGQGPEFLIYFQGTGAADDSGLPNDRFFAVRPEGSVSTLKIQRTERGDSAVYLCASRGPGNTGELFFGEGSRLTVL.

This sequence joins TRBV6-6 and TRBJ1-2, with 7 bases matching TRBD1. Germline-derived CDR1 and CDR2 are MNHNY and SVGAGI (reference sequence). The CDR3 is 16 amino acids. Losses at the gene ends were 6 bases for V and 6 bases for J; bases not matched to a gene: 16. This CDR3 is CASSHSGQVLGDGYTF. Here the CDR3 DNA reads TGTGCCAGCAGCCACTCCGGACAGGTGCTAGGGGATGGCTACACCTTC.

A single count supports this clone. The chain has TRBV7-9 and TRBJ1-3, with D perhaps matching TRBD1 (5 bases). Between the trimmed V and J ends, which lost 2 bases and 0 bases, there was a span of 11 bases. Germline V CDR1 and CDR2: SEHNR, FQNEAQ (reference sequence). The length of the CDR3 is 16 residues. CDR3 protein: CASSLKEGYSGNTIYF. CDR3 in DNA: TGTGCCAGCAGCTTAAAGGAGGGGTACTCTGGAAACACCATATATTTT. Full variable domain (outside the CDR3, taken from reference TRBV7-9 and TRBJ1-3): DTGVSQNPRHKITKRGQNVTFRCDPISEHNRLYWYRQTLGQGPEFLTYFQNEAQLEKSRLLSDRFSAERPKGSFSTLEIQRTEQGDSAMYLCASSLKEGYSGNTIYFGEGSWLTVV.

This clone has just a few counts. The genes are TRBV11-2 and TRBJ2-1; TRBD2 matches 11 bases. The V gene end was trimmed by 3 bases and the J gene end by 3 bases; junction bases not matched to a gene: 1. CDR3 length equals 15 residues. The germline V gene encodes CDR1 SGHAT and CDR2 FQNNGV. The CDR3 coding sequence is TGTGCCAGCAGCTTTCTAGCGGGAGGCTACAATGAGCAGTTCTTC. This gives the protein CASSFLAGGYNEQFF.

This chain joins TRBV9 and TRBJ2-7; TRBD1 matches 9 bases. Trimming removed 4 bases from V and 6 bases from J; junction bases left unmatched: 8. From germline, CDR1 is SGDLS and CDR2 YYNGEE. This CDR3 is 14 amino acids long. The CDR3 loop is CASSPRTGVPEQYF. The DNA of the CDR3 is TGTGCCAGCAGCCCCCGGACAGGGGTCCCCGAGCAGTACTTC.

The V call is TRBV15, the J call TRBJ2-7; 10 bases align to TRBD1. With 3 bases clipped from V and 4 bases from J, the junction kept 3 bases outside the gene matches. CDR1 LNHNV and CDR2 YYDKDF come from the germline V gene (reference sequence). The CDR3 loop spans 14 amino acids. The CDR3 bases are TGTGCCACCAGCAGTGGACAGGGGGAATACGAGCAGTACTTC. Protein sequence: CATSSGQGEYEQYF.

The CDR3 region is CASSEGSAQETQYF. The CDR3 DNA reads as TGTGCCAGCAGTGAAGGATCTGCCCAAGAGACCCAGTACTTC. The V and J genes are TRBV6-1 and TRBJ2-5, with D unresolved. Trimming pared 1 base from V and 1 base from J, leaving 7 bases between. CDR3 size: 14 residues. Germline V gene sequence: CDR1 MNHNS, CDR2 SASEGT.

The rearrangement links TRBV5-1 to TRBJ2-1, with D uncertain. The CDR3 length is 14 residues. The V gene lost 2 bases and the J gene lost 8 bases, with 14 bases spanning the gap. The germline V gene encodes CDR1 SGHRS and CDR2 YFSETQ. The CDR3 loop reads CASSFGTSGDEQFF. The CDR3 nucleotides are TGCGCCAGCAGCTTCGGTACTTCCGGAGATGAGCAGTTCTTC.

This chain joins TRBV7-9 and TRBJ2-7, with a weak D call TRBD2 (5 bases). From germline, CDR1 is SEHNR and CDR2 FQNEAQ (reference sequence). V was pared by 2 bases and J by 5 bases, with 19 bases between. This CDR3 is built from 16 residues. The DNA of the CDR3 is TGTGCCAGCAGCTTAATGACGGCGGGCCGGCGGGACGAGCAGTACTTC. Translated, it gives CASSLMTAGRRDEQYF.

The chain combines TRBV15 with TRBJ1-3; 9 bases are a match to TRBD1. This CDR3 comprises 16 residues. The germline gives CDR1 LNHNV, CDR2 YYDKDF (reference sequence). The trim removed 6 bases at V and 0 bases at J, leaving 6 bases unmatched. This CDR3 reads CATRAPGQGSGNTIYF. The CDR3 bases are TGTGCCACCAGGGCTCCGGGACAGGGCTCTGGAAACACCATATATTTT.

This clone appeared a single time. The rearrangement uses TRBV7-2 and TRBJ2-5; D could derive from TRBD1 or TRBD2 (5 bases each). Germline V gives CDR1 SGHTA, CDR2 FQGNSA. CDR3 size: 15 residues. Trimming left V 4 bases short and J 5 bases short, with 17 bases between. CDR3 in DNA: TGTGCCAGCAGCTCGGGACCCGACGCCCGGGAGACCCAGTACTTC. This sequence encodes CASSSGPDARETQYF. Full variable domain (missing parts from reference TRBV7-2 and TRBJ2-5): GAGVSQSPSNKVTEKGKDVELRCDPISGHTALYWYRQSLGQGLEFLIYFQGNSAPDKSGLPSDRFSAERTGGSVSTLTIQRTQQEDSAVYLCASSSGPDARETQYFGPGTRLLVL.

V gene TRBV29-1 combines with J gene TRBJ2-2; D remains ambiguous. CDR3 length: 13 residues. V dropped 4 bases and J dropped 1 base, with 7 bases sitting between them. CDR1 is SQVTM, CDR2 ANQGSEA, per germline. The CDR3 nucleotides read TGCAGCGTTGGGGTGCAGAACACCGGGGAGCTGTTTTTT. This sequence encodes CSVGVQNTGELFF.

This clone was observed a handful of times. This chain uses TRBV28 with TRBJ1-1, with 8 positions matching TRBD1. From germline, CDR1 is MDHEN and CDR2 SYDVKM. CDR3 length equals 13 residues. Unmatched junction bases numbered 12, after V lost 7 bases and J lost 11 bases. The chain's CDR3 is CASKRQGAGLAFF. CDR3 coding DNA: TGTGCCAGCAAGAGGCAGGGGGCCGGTTTGGCTTTCTTT.

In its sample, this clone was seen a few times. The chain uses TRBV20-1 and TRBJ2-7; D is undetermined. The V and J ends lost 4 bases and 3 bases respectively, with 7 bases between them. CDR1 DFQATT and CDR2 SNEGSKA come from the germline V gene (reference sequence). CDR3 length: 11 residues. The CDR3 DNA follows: TGCAGTGCTATAGCAGACTACGAGCAGTACTTC. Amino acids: CSAIADYEQYF.

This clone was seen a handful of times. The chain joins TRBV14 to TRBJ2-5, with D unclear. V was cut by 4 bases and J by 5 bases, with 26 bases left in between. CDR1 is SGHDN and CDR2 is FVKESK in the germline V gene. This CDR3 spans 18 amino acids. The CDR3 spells CASSPRAQSLGLGETQYF. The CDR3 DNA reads TGTGCCAGCAGCCCTCGGGCGCAGTCCCTGGGGTTGGGCGAGACCCAGTACTTC.

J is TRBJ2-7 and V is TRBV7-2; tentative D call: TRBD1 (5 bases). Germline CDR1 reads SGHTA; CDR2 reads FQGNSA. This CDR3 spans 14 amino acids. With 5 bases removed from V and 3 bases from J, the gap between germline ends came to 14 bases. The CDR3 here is CASSPGGRGYEQYF. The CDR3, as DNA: TGTGCCAGCAGCCCTGGCGGAAGGGGCTACGAGCAGTACTTC.

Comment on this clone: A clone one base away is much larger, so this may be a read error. This CDR3 reads CASSRTSRSTDTQYF. The CDR3 bases are TGTGCCAGCAGCCGGACTAGCAGGAGCACAGATACGCAGTATTTT. The V gene is TRBV14, the J gene TRBJ2-3, with 8 bases matching TRBD2. The CDR3 is made up of 15 amino acids. After removal of 4 bases from V and 0 bases from J, the junction contained 3 bases not matched to a gene. CDR1 SGHDN and CDR2 FVKESK come from the germline V gene.

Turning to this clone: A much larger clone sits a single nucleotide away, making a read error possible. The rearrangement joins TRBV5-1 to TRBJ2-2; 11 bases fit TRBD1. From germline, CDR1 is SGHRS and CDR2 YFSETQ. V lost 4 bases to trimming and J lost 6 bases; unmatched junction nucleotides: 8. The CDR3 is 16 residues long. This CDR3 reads CASSRTGGANAGELFF. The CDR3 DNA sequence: TGCGCCAGCAGCCGGACAGGGGGCGCAAACGCCGGGGAGCTGTTTTTT.